This entry is about one TCR beta chain. Its antigen is undetermined. Compared with germline, one end of the junction differs, possibly owing to a read error. The library came from three nested PCR rounds adapted from ARM-PCR protocols. TCRdb analysed the multiplex PCR reads with MiXCR anew, one entry per CDR3 protein. The sample shows tens of thousands of distinct CDR3 sequences, around 65% of them seen only once. This sample is drawn from a study of tumor and adjacent non-tumor tissue in lung cancer. Overall study results and limits: Higher tumor TCR diversity was associated with shorter survival.

No cell sorting was done before RNA was extracted from the tissue. Distant lung tissue was collected more than 3 cm away from the tumor edge. The length of the CDR3 is 17 residues. Looked up from germline, CDR1 is SGHAT and CDR2 is FQNNGV. The source is a woman in her forties or fifties with non-small cell lung cancer. This rearrangement joins TRBV11-2 to TRBJ2-7, with TRBD1 matching over 9 bases. The specimen was distant non-tumor lung tissue. The CDR3 is CVSSLVGAGTGLHEQYF. The CDR3 nucleotides read TGTGTCAGCAGCTTAGTTGGGGCCGGGACAGGGCTCCACGAGCAGTACTTC.